The TCR beta chain described here comes from a study of T cell clonality in common variable immunodeficiency. The assay was immunoSEQ multiplex PCR, and TCRdb's table has in-frame clones only and misses some. The sample has approximately 81,000 clones, none seen only once. In germline, CDR1 is SGHRS, CDR2 YFSETQ. Between the trimmed V and J ends, which lost 3 bases and 5 bases, there was a span of 9 bases. The CDR3 sequence is 13 residues long. Both groups were predominantly of Caucasian heritage. Blood samples were heparinized, roughly 5 to 8.5 ml per donor. This clone was seen many times. The read finishes 3 residues shy of the CDR3 end, and the germline J gene is used to complete it.

The rearrangement joins TRBV5-1 to TRBJ2-1; perhaps TRBD2 as D (5 bases). This clonotype was sampled from a person aged 18 to 75 in good health. The source material was peripheral blood mononuclear cells. The covered CDR3 bases are TGCGCCAGCAGCTACAAAGCGGACAATGAG. The encoded protein is CASSYKADNE. The CDR3 as a whole reads CASSYKADNEQFF.